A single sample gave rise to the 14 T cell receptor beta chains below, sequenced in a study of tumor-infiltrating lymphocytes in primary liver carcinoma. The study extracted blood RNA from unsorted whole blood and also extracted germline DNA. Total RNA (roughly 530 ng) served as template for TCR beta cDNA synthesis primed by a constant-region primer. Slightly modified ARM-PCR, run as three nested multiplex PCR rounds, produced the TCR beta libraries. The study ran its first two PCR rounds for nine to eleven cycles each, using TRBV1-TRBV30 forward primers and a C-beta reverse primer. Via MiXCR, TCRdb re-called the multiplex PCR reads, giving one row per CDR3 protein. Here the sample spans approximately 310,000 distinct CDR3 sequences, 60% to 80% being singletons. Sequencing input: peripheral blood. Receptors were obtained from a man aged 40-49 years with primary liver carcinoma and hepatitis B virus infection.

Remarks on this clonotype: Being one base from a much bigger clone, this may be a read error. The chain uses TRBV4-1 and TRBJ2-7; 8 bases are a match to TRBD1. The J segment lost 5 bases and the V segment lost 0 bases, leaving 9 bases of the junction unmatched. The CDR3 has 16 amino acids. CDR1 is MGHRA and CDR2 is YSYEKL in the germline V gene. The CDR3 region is CASSQDHRTGYHEQYF. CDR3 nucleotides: TGCGCCAGCAGCCAAGATCACCGGACAGGGTACCACGAGCAGTACTTC.

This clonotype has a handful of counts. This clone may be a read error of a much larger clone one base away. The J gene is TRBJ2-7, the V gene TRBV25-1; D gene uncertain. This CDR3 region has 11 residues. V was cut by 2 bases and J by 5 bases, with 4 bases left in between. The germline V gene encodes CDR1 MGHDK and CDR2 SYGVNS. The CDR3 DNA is TGTGCCAGCAGTGAAGCCCACGAGCAGTACTTC. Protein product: CASSEAHEQYF.

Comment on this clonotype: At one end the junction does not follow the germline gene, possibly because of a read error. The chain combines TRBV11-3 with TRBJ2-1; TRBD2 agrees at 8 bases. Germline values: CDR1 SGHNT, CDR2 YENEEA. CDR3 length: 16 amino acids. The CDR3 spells CASSLGGTRGVSQHFF. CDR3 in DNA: TGTGCCAGCAGCTTAGGGGGGACTAGAGGAGTTAGCCAGCACTTCTTC.

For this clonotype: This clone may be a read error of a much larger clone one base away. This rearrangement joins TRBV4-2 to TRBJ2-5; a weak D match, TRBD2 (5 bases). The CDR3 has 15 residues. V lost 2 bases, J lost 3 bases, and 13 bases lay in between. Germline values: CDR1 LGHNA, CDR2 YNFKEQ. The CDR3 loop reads CASSQRGIEEETQYF. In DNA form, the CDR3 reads TGTGCCAGCAGCCAACGGGGAATAGAGGAAGAGACCCAGTACTTC.

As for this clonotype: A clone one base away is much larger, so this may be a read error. CDR3 protein: CASSTRQVGGYTF. In DNA form, the CDR3 reads TGTGCCAGCAGCACGAGGCAAGTGGGTGGCTACACCTTC. The chain links TRBV12-3 or TRBV12-4 to TRBJ1-2; D remains ambiguous. V lost 6 bases to trimming and J lost 7 bases, with 15 bases between them. The CDR3 is 13 amino acids.

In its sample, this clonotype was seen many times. CDR3 protein: CASSSRTSGYNEQFF. The CDR3 DNA follows: TGTGCCAGCAGTTCACGGACTAGCGGCTACAATGAGCAGTTCTTC. The chain is built from TRBV7-9 and TRBJ2-1; 10 bases map to TRBD2. The germline gives CDR1 SEHNR, CDR2 FQNEAQ (reference sequence). The CDR3 covers 15 residues. J lost 3 bases, V lost 6 bases, and 5 bases had no gene match.

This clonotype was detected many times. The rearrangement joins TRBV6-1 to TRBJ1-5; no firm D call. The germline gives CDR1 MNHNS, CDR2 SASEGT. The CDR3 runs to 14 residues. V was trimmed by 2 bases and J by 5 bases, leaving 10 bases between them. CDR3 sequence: CASSERGRDQPQHF. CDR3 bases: TGTGCCAGCAGTGAACGGGGAAGGGATCAGCCCCAGCATTTT.

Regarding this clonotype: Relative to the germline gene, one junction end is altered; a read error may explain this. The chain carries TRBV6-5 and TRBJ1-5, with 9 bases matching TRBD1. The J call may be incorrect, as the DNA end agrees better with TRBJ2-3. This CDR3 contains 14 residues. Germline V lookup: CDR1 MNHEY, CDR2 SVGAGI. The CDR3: CANSPGTGKGPQYF. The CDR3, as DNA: TGTGCCAACAGTCCCGGGACAGGGAAGGGTCCCCAGTATTTT.

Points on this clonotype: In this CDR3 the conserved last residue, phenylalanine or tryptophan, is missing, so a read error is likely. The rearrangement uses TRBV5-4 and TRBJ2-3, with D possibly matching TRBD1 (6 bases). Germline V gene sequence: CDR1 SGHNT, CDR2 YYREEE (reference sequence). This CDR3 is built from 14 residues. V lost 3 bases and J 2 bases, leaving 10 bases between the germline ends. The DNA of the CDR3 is TGTGCCAGCAGCTACCAGGGGACCACAGATACGCAGTATCTT. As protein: CASSYQGTTDTQYL.

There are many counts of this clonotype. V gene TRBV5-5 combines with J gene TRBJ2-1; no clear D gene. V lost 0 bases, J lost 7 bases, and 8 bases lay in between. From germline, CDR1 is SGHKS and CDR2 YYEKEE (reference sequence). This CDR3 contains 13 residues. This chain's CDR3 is CASSLGVVNEQFF. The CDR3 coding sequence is TGTGCCAGCAGCTTGGGAGTCGTGAATGAGCAGTTCTTC.

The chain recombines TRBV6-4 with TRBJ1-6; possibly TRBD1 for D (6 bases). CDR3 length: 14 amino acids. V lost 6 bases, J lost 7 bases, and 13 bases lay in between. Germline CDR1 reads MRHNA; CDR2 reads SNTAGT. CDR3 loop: CASSHGTPNSPLHF. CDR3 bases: TGTGCCAGCAGCCACGGGACACCCAATTCACCCCTCCACTTT.

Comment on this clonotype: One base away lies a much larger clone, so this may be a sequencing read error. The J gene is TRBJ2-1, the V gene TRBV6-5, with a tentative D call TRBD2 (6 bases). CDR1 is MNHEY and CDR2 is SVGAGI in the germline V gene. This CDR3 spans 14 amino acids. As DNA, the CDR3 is TGTGCCTGCAGTTACGCTAGCGCGTACAATGAGCAGTTCTTC. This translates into CACSYASAYNEQFF.

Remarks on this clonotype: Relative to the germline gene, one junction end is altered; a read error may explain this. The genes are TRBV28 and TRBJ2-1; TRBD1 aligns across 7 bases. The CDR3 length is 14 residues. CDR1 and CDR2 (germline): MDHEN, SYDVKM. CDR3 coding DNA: TGTGTCAGCAGTTTCTCGGGACAGTGGAATGAGCAGTTCTTC. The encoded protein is CVSSFSGQWNEQFF.

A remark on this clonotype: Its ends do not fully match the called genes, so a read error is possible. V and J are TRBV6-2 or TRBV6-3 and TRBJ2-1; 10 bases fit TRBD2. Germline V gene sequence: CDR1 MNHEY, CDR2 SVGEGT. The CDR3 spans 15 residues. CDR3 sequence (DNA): TGTGCCAGCAGGCTAGCGGGAGTCTCCTATAATGAGCGGTTCTTC. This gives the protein CASRLAGVSYNERFF.